This T cell receptor beta chain was retrieved from a study of spatial heterogeneity in lung cancer. V was clipped by 4 bases and J by 3 bases, with 15 bases between them. Looked up from germline, CDR1 is LNHNV and CDR2 is YYDKDF (reference sequence). CDR3 length: 15 amino acids. TCRdb processed the 5' RACE reads anew with MiXCR; each CDR3 protein has one entry. Of some 120,000 distinct CDR3 sequences in the sample, 9.5% to 15% are singletons; the top ten hold 16%. Time point of the sample: blood at routine non-recurrence follow-up after resection. No cell sorting; template was whole RNA from tumor, lung tissue or PBMC.

The rearrangement links TRBV15 to TRBJ1-1, with D uncertain. Sequenced material: PBMCs, taken at follow-up. The clonotype originates from a male donor with early-stage non-small cell lung cancer. Here the CDR3 DNA reads TGTGCCACCAGCAAAGACCCCAACTTTGACACTGAAGCTTTCTTT. Protein sequence: CATSKDPNFDTEAFF.